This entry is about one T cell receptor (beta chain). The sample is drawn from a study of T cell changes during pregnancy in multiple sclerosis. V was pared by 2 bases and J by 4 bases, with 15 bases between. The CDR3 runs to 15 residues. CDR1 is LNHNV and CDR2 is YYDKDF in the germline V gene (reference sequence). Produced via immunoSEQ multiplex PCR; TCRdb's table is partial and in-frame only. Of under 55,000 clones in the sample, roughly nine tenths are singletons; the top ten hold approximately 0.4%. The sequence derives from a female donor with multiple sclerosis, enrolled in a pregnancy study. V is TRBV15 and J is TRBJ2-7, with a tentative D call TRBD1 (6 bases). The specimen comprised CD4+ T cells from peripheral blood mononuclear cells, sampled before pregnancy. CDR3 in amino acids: CATSRRGRGNYEQYF. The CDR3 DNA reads TGTGCCACCAGCAGACGTGGCAGGGGTAATTACGAGCAGTACTTC.